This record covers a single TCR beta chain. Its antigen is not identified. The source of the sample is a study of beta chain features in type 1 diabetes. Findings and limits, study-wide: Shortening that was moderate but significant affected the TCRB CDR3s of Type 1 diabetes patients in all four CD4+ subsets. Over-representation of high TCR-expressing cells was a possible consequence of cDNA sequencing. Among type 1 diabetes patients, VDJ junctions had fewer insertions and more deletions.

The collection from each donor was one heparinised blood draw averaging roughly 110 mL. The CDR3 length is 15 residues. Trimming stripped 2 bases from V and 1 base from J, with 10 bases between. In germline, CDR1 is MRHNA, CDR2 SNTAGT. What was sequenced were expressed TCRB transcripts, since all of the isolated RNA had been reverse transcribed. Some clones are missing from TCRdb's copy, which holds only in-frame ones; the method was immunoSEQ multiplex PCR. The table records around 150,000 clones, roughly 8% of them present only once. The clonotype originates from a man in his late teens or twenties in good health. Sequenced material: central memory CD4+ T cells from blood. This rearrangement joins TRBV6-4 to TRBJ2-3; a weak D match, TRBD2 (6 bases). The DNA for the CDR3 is TGTGCCAGCAGTGACGCCGGGAGAGGCACAGATACGCAGTATTTT. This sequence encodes CASSDAGRGTDTQYF.